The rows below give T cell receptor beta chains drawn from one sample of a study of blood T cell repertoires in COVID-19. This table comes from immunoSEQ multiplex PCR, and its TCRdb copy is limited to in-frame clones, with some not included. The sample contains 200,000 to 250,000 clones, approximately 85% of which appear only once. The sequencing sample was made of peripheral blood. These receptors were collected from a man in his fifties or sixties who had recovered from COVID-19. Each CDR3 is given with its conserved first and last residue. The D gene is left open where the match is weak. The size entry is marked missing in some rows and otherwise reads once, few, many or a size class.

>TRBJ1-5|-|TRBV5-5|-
CASSLSLGHSNQPQHF
TGTGCCAGCAGCTTGAGCCTGGGCCATAGCAATCAGCCCCAGCATTTT
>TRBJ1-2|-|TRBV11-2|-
CASSQLGVERGYGYTF
TGTGCCAGCAGCCAATTAGGAGTCGAGAGAGGCTATGGCTACACCTTC
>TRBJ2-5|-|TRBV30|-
CAWSWTRQETQYF
TGTGCCTGGAGCTGGACTCGCCAAGAGACCCAGTACTTC
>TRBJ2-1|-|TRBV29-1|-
CSVDLYNEQFF
TGCAGCGTTGACTTATACAATGAGCAGTTCTTC
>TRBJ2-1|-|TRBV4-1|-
CASSQTAVRVLDEQFF
TGCGCCAGCAGCCAAACCGCGGTGAGGGTTTTGGATGAGCAGTTCTTC
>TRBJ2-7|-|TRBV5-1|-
CASSREPGAEQYF
TGCGCCAGCAGCAGGGAACCTGGGGCCGAGCAGTACTTC
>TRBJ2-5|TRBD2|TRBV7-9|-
CASSLSAGVVETQYF
TGTGCCAGCAGCTTATCAGCGGGAGTAGTAGAGACCCAGTACTTC
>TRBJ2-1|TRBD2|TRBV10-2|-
CASSESGGRAHEQFF
TGCGCCAGCAGTGAGTCAGGCGGGAGGGCCCATGAGCAGTTCTTC
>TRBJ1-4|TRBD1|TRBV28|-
CASSTGTGARKLFF
TGTGCCAGCAGTACCGGGACAGGGGCTAGGAAACTGTTTTTT
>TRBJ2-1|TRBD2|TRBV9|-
CASSVVSGSSYNEQFF
TGTGCCAGCAGCGTAGTGAGCGGGAGCTCCTACAATGAGCAGTTCTTC
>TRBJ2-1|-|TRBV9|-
CASSAGTNNEQFF
TGTGCCAGCAGCGCGGGGACAAATAATGAGCAGTTCTTC
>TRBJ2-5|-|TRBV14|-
CASSQAKGFRETQYF
TGTGCCAGCAGCCAAGCGAAGGGGTTCAGGGAGACCCAGTACTTC
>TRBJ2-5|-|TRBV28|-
CASSLLAPQETQYF
TGTGCCAGCAGTTTATTGGCACCTCAAGAGACCCAGTACTTC
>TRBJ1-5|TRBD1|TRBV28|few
CASSPTTGNQPQHF
TGTGCCAGCAGCCCTACGACAGGGAATCAGCCCCAGCATTTT
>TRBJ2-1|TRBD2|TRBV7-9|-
CASSLGLAMHEQFF
TGTGCCAGCAGCTTGGGACTAGCGATGCATGAGCAGTTCTTC
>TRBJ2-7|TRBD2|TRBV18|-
CASSPQTSESYEQYF
TGTGCCAGCTCACCTCAAACTAGCGAGTCCTACGAGCAGTACTTC
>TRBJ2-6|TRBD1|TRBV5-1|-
CASSFRQGASGANVLTF
TGCGCCAGCAGCTTTCGACAGGGGGCGTCTGGGGCCAACGTCCTGACTTTC
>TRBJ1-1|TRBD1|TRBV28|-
CASSSPTGGRAFF
TGTGCCAGCAGTTCCCCTACAGGGGGAAGGGCTTTCTTT
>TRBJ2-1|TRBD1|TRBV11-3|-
CASSLEGQFNEQFF
TGTGCCAGCAGCTTAGAGGGACAGTTTAATGAGCAGTTCTTC
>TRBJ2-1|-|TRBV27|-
CASSYTSRGRGYYNEQFF
TGTGCCAGCAGTTATACCTCCCGTGGGAGGGGGTATTACAATGAGCAGTTCTTC
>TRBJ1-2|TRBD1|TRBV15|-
CATSRDRTGANYGYTF
TGTGCCACCAGCAGAGATAGGACAGGGGCAAACTATGGCTACACCTTC
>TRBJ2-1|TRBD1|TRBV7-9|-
CASSLNRDRGNEQFF
TGTGCCAGCAGTTTAAACCGGGACAGGGGTAATGAGCAGTTCTTC
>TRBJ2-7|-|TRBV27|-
CASSGGQGAGEQYF
TGTGCCAGCTCCGGGGGGCAGGGGGCAGGAGAGCAGTACTTC
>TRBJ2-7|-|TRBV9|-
CASSVGIGSSYEQYF
TGTGCCAGCAGCGTAGGGATAGGGAGCTCCTACGAGCAGTACTTC
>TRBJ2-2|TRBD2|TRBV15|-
CATSRGLAGVLANTGELFF
TGTGCCACCAGCAGAGGACTAGCGGGAGTCCTCGCGAACACCGGGGAGCTGTTTTTT
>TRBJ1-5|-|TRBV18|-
CASSPSRVNQPQHF
TGTGCCAGCTCACCATCCAGGGTTAATCAGCCCCAGCATTTT
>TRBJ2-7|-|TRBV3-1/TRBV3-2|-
CASSQLTGAYEQYF
TGTGCCAGCAGCCAACTAACAGGTGCCTACGAGCAGTACTTC
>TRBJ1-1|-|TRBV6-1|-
CASSGGQGRRTAEAFF
TGTGCCAGCAGTGGGGGCCAGGGCCGACGAACGGCTGAAGCTTTCTTT
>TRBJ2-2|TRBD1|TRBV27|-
CASSRGTGANTGELFF
TGTGCCAGCAGCCGAGGGACAGGCGCGAACACCGGGGAGCTGTTTTTT
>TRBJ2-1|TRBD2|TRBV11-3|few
CASSFGGASGRVTYNEQFF
TGTGCCAGCAGCTTTGGTGGGGCTAGCGGGAGGGTAACCTACAATGAGCAGTTCTTC
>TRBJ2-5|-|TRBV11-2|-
CASSLVPPRWGRETQYF
TGTGCCAGCAGCTTAGTCCCACCTCGTTGGGGGCGAGAGACCCAGTACTTC
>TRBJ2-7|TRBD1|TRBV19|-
CASSIVTGGTYEQYF
TGTGCCAGTAGTATCGTGACAGGGGGCACCTACGAGCAGTACTTC
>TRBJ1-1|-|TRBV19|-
CASSTTWTANTEAFF
TGTGCCAGTAGTACGACGTGGACAGCGAACACTGAAGCTTTCTTT
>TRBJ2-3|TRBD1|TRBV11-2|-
CASSSYRGGTDTQYF
TGTGCCAGCAGCTCCTACAGGGGTGGAACAGATACGCAGTATTTT
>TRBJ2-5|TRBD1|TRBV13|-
CASSAVDRGRETQYF
TGTGCCAGCAGCGCTGTGGACAGGGGGCGAGAGACCCAGTACTTC
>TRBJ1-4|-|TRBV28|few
CASSYRAGEKLFF
TGTGCCAGCAGTTACAGGGCAGGCGAAAAACTGTTTTTT
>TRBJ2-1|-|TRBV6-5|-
CASTPLPDRYNEQFF
TGTGCCAGCACCCCCTTACCCGACAGATACAATGAGCAGTTCTTC
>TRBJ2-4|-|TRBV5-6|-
CASSSELGLAKNIQYF
TGTGCCAGCAGCTCCGAACTAGGACTAGCCAAAAACATTCAGTACTTC
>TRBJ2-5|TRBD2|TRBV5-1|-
CASSLGTSGARGTQYF
TGCGCCAGCAGCCTAGGGACTAGCGGGGCGAGGGGGACCCAGTACTTC
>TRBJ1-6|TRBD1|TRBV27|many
CASSSRGTEHNSPLHF
TGTGCCAGCAGTTCCCGCGGGACAGAACATAATTCACCCCTCCACTTT
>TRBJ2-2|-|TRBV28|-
CASSLLYGSTGELFF
TGTGCCAGCAGTCTCCTTTACGGGAGTACCGGGGAGCTGTTTTTT
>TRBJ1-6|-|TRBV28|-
CASSLWQGNSPLHF
TGTGCCAGCAGTTTGTGGCAGGGTAATTCACCCCTCCACTTT
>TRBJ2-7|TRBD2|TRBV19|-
CASSRLAGEVEQYF
TGTGCCAGTAGTCGACTAGCGGGAGAGGTGGAGCAGTACTTC
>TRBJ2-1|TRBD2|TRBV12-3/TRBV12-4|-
CASRPTSGSFF
TGTGCCAGCAGGCCGACTAGCGGGAGCTTCTTC
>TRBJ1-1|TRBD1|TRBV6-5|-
CASSYTGQGVEAFF
TGTGCCAGCAGTTACACAGGACAGGGTGTAGAAGCTTTCTTT
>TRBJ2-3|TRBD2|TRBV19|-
CASSNRGGLAGSDTQYF
TGTGCCAGTAGTAATAGGGGAGGACTAGCGGGATCAGATACGCAGTATTTT
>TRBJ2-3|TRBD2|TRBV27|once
CASRALLGLGTDTQYF
TGTGCCAGCAGGGCCCTACTAGGACTAGGCACAGATACGCAGTATTTT